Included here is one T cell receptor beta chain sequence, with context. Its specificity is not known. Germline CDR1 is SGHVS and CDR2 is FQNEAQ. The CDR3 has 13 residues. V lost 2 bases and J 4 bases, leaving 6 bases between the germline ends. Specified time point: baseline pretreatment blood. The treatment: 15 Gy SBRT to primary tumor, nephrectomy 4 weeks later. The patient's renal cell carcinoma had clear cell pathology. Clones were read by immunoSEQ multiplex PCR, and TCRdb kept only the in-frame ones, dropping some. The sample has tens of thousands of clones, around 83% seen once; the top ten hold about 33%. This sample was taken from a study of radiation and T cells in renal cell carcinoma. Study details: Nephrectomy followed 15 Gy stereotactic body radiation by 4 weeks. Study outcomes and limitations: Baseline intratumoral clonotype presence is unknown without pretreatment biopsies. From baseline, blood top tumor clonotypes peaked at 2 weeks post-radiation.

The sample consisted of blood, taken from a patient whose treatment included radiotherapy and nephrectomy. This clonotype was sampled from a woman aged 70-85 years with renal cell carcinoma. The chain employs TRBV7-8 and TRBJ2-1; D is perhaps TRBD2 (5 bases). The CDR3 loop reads CASSLTGYNEQFF. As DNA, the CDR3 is TGTGCCAGCAGCTTAACGGGGTACAATGAGCAGTTCTTC.